The 14 T cell receptor beta chains reported below all come from one sample, sequenced in a study of cytomegalovirus exposure and HLA in healthy donors. Using immunoSEQ multiplex PCR, the repertoire was profiled, and TCRdb retains in-frame clones only, with some absent. The sample yields 250,000 to 350,000 clones, roughly 86% seen once. The sequenced sample was PBMCs. These receptor sequences come from a man aged 30 to 39 in good health and CMV-seronegative.

The table lists this clone with a count of one. The genes are TRBV5-1 and TRBJ1-2; TRBD1 is a possible D gene (5 bases). V gave up 2 bases and J gave up 8 bases, with 13 bases separating them. Germline-derived CDR1 and CDR2 are SGHRS and YFSETQ. The CDR3 contains 13 residues. The CDR3 region has the DNA TGCGCCAGCAGCTTCCCCGACAGTTCCGGCTACACCTTC. As protein: CASSFPDSSGYTF.

The chain joins TRBV5-1 to TRBJ2-2; 9 nucleotides align to TRBD2. Trimming took 4 bases from V and 4 from J; bases not matched to a gene: 11. The CDR3 totals 17 residues. From germline, CDR1 is SGHRS and CDR2 YFSETQ. This CDR3 reads CASSVPAGGRATGELFF. The CDR3 DNA reads as TGCGCCAGCAGCGTTCCCGCGGGGGGGCGGGCCACCGGGGAGCTGTTTTTT.

This clone appeared many times. The chain recombines TRBV9 with TRBJ1-2, with a possible D match to TRBD1 (5 bases). This CDR3 spans 15 amino acids. Deletions cut 3 bases from V and 2 bases from J, with 14 bases between. CDR1 is SGDLS and CDR2 is YYNGEE in the germline V gene. CDR3 in DNA: TGTGCCAGCAGCGGCCCCCGGACACTCAACTATGGCTACACCTTC. It is translated as CASSGPRTLNYGYTF.

The genes are TRBV4-1 and TRBJ2-7, with D perhaps matching TRBD2 (5 bases). The CDR3 extends over 13 amino acids. The V and J ends lost 5 bases and 7 bases respectively, with 15 bases between them. Germline values: CDR1 MGHRA, CDR2 YSYEKL. The CDR3 reads CASSSDFLREQYF. The CDR3 coding sequence is TGCGCCAGCAGCTCGGACTTTTTAAGGGAGCAGTACTTC.

This chain joins TRBV6-5 and TRBJ1-2; TRBD1 might be the D (5 bases). The V and J ends lost 0 bases and 4 bases respectively, with 9 bases between them. The length of the CDR3 is 14 residues. Germline CDR1 MNHEY, CDR2 SVGAGI. The CDR3 region has the DNA TGTGCCAGCAGTTACTCGCAGGGTGGCTATGGCTACACCTTC. Translation: CASSYSQGGYGYTF.

The gene calls are TRBV7-9 and TRBJ1-2; the match to TRBD1 covers 10 bases. Unmatched junction bases numbered 3, after V lost 0 bases and J lost 2 bases. CDR1 is SEHNR, CDR2 FQNEAQ, per germline (reference sequence). This CDR3 has 16 amino acids. CDR3 sequence: CASSLAGGQGNYGYTF. CDR3 DNA sequence: TGTGCCAGCAGCTTAGCGGGGGGACAGGGGAACTATGGCTACACCTTC.

This clone was recorded a few times. The chain recombines TRBV5-1 with TRBJ2-5; possibly TRBD2 for D (6 bases). The CDR3 is 14 residues long. Trimming removed 4 bases at V and 5 bases at J, with 15 bases between. In germline, CDR1 is SGHRS, CDR2 YFSETQ. The CDR3 nucleotides read TGCGCCAGCAGCCCGGGACGTGGGGGGGAGACCCAGTACTTC. Residues: CASSPGRGGETQYF.

The rearrangement joins TRBV30 to TRBJ1-3; maybe TRBD1 (5 bases). Germline values: CDR1 GTSNPN, CDR2 SVGIG (reference sequence). The CDR3 runs to 17 residues. The ends were cut back, 0 bases at V and 2 bases at J, with 17 bases in the middle. CDR3 sequence reads: CAWSVARGREPGNTIYF. For the CDR3, the DNA is TGTGCCTGGAGTGTGGCCCGGGGCCGGGAGCCTGGAAACACCATATATTTT.

J is TRBJ1-1 and V is TRBV5-1; the D gene is possibly TRBD1 (6 bases). Germline V lookup: CDR1 SGHRS, CDR2 YFSETQ. The CDR3 sequence is 15 residues long. With 2 bases removed from V and 3 bases from J, the gap between germline ends came to 14 bases. CDR3 DNA sequence: TGCGCCAGCAGCTTCTCCGACAGGAAGGACACTGAAGCTTTCTTT. As protein: CASSFSDRKDTEAFF. Filled out from reference TRBV5-1 and TRBJ1-1, the complete variable domain reads KAGVTQTPRYLIKTRGQQVTLSCSPISGHRSVSWYQQTPGQGLQFLFEYFSETQRNKGNFPGRFSGRQFSNSRSEMNVSTLELGDSALYLCASSFSDRKDTEAFFGQGTRLTVV.

This clone showed up just a few times. This chain's CDR3 is CAISSTGNSNQPQHF. The CDR3 DNA follows: TGTGCCATCAGCTCAACAGGGAATAGCAATCAGCCCCAGCATTTT. The chain employs TRBV10-3 and TRBJ1-5; D possibly corresponds to TRBD1 (6 bases). Trimming removed 6 bases at V and 0 bases at J, with 12 bases between. The germline V gene has CDR1 ENHRY and CDR2 SYGVKD. This CDR3 comprises 15 residues.

The genes are TRBV4-2 and TRBJ2-1; D gene uncertain. With 0 bases removed from V and 9 bases from J, the gap between germline ends came to 6 bases. Germline V gene sequence: CDR1 LGHNA, CDR2 YNFKEQ. The CDR3 is made up of 12 amino acids. In nucleotides, the CDR3 is TGTGCCAGCAGCCAAGAGGGCGCTGAGCAGTTCTTC. Translation: CASSQEGAEQFF.

This rearrangement joins TRBV5-4 to TRBJ2-5; perhaps D is TRBD1 or TRBD2 (6 bases each). The CDR3 runs to 14 residues. The V and J ends lost 4 bases and 2 bases respectively, with 12 bases between them. Germline assignment: CDR1 SGHNT and CDR2 YYREEE (reference sequence). CDR3 bases: TGTGCCAGCAGCATGGGGGGCGCTCAAGAGACCCAGTACTTC. Amino acid sequence: CASSMGGAQETQYF.

The V and J genes are TRBV7-8 and TRBJ1-6, with TRBD1 matching 8 bases. Germline V CDR1 and CDR2: SGHVS, FQNEAQ. The CDR3 runs to 14 residues. J gave up 8 bases and V 1 base, and 1 base lay outside the gene matches. The CDR3 nucleotides read TGTGCCAGCAGCTTAGAGACAGGGGATTCACCCCTCCACTTT. Protein product: CASSLETGDSPLHF.

This clone has just one count. The chain uses TRBV2 and TRBJ2-2, with a weak D call TRBD2 (5 bases). Germline CDR1 reads SNHLY; CDR2 reads FYNNEI. Trimming left V 5 bases short and J 5 bases short, with 21 bases between. The CDR3 spans 17 residues. CDR3 loop: CASSSHPGVLGTGELFF. The CDR3 DNA sequence: TGTGCCAGCAGTTCCCATCCCGGGGTCCTGGGGACCGGGGAGCTGTTTTTT.